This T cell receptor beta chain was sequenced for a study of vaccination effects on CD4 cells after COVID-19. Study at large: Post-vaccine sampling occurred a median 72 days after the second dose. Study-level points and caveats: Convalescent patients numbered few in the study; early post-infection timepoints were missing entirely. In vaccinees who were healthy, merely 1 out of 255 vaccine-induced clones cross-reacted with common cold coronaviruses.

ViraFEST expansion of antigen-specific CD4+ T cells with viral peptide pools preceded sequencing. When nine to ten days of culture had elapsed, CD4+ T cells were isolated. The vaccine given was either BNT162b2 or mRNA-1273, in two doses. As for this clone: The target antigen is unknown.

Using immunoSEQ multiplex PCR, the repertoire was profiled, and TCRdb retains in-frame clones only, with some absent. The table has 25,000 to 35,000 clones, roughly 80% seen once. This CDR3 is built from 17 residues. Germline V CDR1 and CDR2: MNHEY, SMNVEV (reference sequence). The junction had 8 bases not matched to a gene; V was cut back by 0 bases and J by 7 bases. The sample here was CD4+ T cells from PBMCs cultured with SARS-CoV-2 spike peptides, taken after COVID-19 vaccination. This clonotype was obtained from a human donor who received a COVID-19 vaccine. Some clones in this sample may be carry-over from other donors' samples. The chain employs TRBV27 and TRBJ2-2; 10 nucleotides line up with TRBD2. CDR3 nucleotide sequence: TGTGCCAGCAGTTTATCGAAGACTAGCGGGCGTCGCGGGGAGCTGTTTTTT. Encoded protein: CASSLSKTSGRRGELFF.